This record looks at one T cell receptor (beta chain) sequence and its context. This sample is drawn from a study of blood T cell repertoires in COVID-19. Study-wide context: Donors in the United States, Italy and Spain gave samples during acute or convalescent COVID-19. PBMCs, B-cell-depleted T cells, or T cells were the source of the cDNA or gDNA that made up the material.

Recruits, aged roughly 18 to 89 years, lived in roughly 22 US areas. In the study's own analysis: Quantification of nucleated cells was approximated via reference gene primer amplification. TCRdb's table, derived via immunoSEQ multiplex PCR, lists solely in-frame clones and lacks some. V and J calls and clone size are copied from that table; D and trimming were computed from the DNA. The sample has about 430,000 clones; 75% to 90% are singletons. CDR1 and CDR2 (germline): LGHDT, YNNKEL (reference sequence). The CDR3 contains 16 residues. V lost 6 bases, J lost 4 bases, and 7 bases stayed unmatched. V usage is TRBV3-1 (or the pseudogene TRBV3-2) and J usage is TRBJ2-1; TRBD2 matches at 12 bases. The source is a man aged 25-45 years who had recovered from COVID-19. The sample was PBMCs or T cells enriched from blood (not recorded which). This CDR3 is CASRATGTSGYNEQFF. The CDR3 DNA reads as TGTGCCAGCAGAGCGACCGGGACTAGCGGGTACAATGAGCAGTTCTTC.